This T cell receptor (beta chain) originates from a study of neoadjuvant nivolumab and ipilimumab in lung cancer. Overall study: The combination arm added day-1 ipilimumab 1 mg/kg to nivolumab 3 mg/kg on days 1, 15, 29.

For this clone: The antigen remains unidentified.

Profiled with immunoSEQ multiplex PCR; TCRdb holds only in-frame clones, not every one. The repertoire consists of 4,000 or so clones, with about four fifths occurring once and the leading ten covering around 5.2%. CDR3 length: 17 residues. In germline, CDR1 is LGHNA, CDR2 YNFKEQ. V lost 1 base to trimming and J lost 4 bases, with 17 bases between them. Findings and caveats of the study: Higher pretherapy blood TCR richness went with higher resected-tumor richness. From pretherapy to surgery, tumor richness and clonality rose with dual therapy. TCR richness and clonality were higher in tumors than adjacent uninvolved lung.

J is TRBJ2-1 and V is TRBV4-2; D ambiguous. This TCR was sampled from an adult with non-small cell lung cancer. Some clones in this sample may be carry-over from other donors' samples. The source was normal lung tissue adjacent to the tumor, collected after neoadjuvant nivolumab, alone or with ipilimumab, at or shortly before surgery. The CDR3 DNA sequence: TGTGCCAGCAGCCAAGGACGACGGGTGGGTCTGTACAATGAGCAGTTCTTC. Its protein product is CASSQGRRVGLYNEQFF.